Listed below are T cell receptor beta chains from one sample, sequenced in a study of cytomegalovirus exposure and HLA in healthy donors. Assay used: immunoSEQ multiplex PCR; TCRdb lists only in-frame clones, some missing. The sample carries fewer than 300,000 clones, about 80% recorded once. The material sequenced was PBMCs. The receptors originated from a girl under 10 years old in good health and CMV-seronegative. The CDR3 runs from the conserved cysteine through the conserved F or W. The order of the fields is clone size, V gene, D gene, J gene, CDR3 protein, CDR3 DNA. D genes are given only for firm matches. Only part of the rows carry a size: once, few, many, or a class if the clone is expanded.

few	TRBV9	-	TRBJ1-3	CASSLGGGQASSGHSGNTIYF	TGTGCCAGCAGCTTAGGGGGGGGGCAGGCTTCCTCGGGCCACTCTGGAAACACCATATATTTT
-	TRBV29-1	TRBD2	TRBJ2-2	CSVLAASGALFF	TGCAGCGTCCTGGCGGCTAGCGGGGCGCTGTTTTTT
-	TRBV5-4	TRBD1	TRBJ1-2	CASSPGQGNGYTF	TGTGCCAGCAGCCCGGGACAGGGCAATGGCTACACCTTC
-	TRBV27	TRBD1	TRBJ1-1	CASSLAGGRTEAFF	TGTGCCAGCAGTTTGGCAGGGGGCAGGACTGAAGCTTTCTTT
-	TRBV6-5	-	TRBJ2-1	CASSYSRGAKNEQFF	TGTGCCAGCAGTTACTCACGGGGGGCGAAAAATGAGCAGTTCTTC
few	TRBV4-1	-	TRBJ2-7	CASSHLERFSYEQYF	TGCGCCAGCAGCCATCTGGAGAGATTCTCCTACGAGCAGTACTTC
few	TRBV28	TRBD2	TRBJ2-7	CASSFPASGTYEQYF	TGTGCCAGCAGTTTTCCGGCTAGCGGTACCTACGAGCAGTACTTC
-	TRBV4-2	-	TRBJ2-5	CASSQEGLADQETQYF	TGTGCCAGCAGCCAAGAGGGTCTAGCCGATCAAGAGACCCAGTACTTC
-	TRBV10-2	TRBD1	TRBJ1-1	CASRDRDRGQNTEAFF	TGCGCCAGCAGAGACCGGGACAGGGGGCAGAACACTGAAGCTTTCTTT
-	TRBV2	-	TRBJ2-4	CASSGFPAGNYF	TGTGCCAGCAGTGGTTTCCCCGCAGGAAACTACTTC
-	TRBV10-1	-	TRBJ1-1	CASSGGTPNTEAFF	TGCGCCAGCAGTGGCGGGACGCCGAACACTGAAGCTTTCTTT
-	TRBV18	-	TRBJ1-1	CASSPRRERIEAFF	TGTGCCAGCTCACCGAGAAGGGAGAGGATTGAAGCTTTCTTT
-	TRBV28	-	TRBJ2-5	CASSPQTGSRETQYF	TGTGCCAGCAGTCCCCAAACAGGGTCCCGGGAGACCCAGTACTTC
-	TRBV2	TRBD1	TRBJ1-1	CASRGTGPEAFF	TGTGCCAGCAGGGGGACAGGACCTGAAGCTTTCTTT
-	TRBV11-2	TRBD1	TRBJ1-5	CASSPNAAGTGGNQPQHF	TGTGCCAGCAGCCCGAACGCCGCCGGGACAGGGGGCAATCAGCCCCAGCATTTT
-	TRBV7-9	TRBD2	TRBJ2-3	CASSPGTSGRPSTDTQYF	TGTGCCAGCAGTCCCGGGACTAGCGGACGTCCTAGCACAGATACGCAGTATTTT
-	TRBV6-1	TRBD1	TRBJ2-4	CASGETGGRDIQYF	TGTGCCAGCGGCGAAACAGGGGGGCGGGACATTCAGTACTTC
once	TRBV10-3	TRBD1	TRBJ1-1	CAIIRLRTGGFAEAFF	TGTGCCATCATACGTCTGAGGACAGGGGGCTTCGCTGAAGCTTTCTTT
-	TRBV28	-	TRBJ2-5	CASSSIRRRETQYF	TGTGCCAGCAGTTCCATTAGAAGGCGGGAGACCCAGTACTTC
-	TRBV5-4	TRBD2	TRBJ2-1	CASSSMGLAVYNEQFF	TGTGCCAGCAGCTCCATGGGACTAGCAGTTTACAATGAGCAGTTCTTC
-	TRBV29-1	TRBD2	TRBJ2-1	CSVEAHTLAGGPYEQFF	TGCAGCGTTGAAGCCCACACTTTAGCGGGGGGGCCCTATGAGCAGTTCTTC
-	TRBV6-1	-	TRBJ1-1	CASKRGGEAFF	TGTGCCAGCAAGCGGGGAGGGGAAGCTTTCTTT
-	TRBV15	-	TRBJ2-7	CATSLDRRTSYEQYF	TGTGCCACCAGCTTAGACAGGAGAACCTCCTACGAGCAGTACTTC
few	TRBV5-4	TRBD2	TRBJ2-2	CASTLAGTGELFF	TGTGCCAGCACACTAGCGGGCACCGGGGAGCTGTTTTTT
-	TRBV7-2	TRBD1	TRBJ2-3	CASSFRGTGTGSTDTQYF	TGTGCCAGCAGCTTCCGGGGGACCGGGACAGGGAGCACAGATACGCAGTATTTT
-	TRBV9	-	TRBJ1-2	CASSVEAGNYGYTF	TGTGCCAGCAGCGTAGAAGCAGGGAACTATGGCTACACCTTC
-	TRBV6-5	-	TRBJ2-3	CASGGDTQYF	TGTGCCAGCGGCGGAGATACGCAGTATTTT
-	TRBV5-1	TRBD1	TRBJ1-2	CASSRDRVDYGYTF	TGCGCCAGCAGCCGGGACAGGGTTGACTATGGCTACACCTTC
-	TRBV6-6	-	TRBJ1-2	CASSPTPAGELYGYTF	TGTGCCAGCAGCCCGACTCCGGCAGGGGAACTCTATGGCTACACCTTC
once	TRBV7-8	-	TRBJ2-1	CASSRQLYNEQFF	TGTGCCAGCAGCCGACAGCTATACAATGAGCAGTTCTTC
-	TRBV18	TRBD2	TRBJ2-7	CASSPILAGGSEEQYF	TGTGCCAGCTCACCAATTCTAGCGGGGGGAAGTGAGGAGCAGTACTTC
-	TRBV18	-	TRBJ1-5	CASSPLQGKGQPQHF	TGTGCCAGCTCACCACTCCAGGGAAAGGGTCAGCCCCAGCATTTT
-	TRBV5-8	-	TRBJ2-1	CASSPGSSESSYNEQFF	TGTGCCAGCAGCCCGGGCAGTAGCGAAAGCTCCTACAATGAGCAGTTCTTC
few	TRBV5-1	TRBD2	TRBJ2-3	CASSSGLAEADTQYF	TGCGCCAGCAGCTCGGGACTAGCGGAGGCAGATACGCAGTATTTT
-	TRBV9	-	TRBJ1-6	CASGGGHSPLHF	TGTGCCAGCGGCGGGGGGCATTCACCCCTCCACTTT
-	TRBV10-3	TRBD1	TRBJ1-1	CASSTGQGFREAFF	TGTGCCAGCAGTACGGGACAGGGGTTTCGAGAAGCTTTCTTT
-	TRBV28	-	TRBJ2-7	CASSPRGVGYEQYF	TGTGCCAGCTCCCCCAGGGGGGTGGGGTACGAGCAGTACTTC
-	TRBV5-1	TRBD1	TRBJ2-7	CASSLTGTGAAFPPYEQYF	TGCGCCAGCAGCTTGACCGGGACAGGGGCCGCCTTTCCTCCCTACGAGCAGTACTTC
few	TRBV15	TRBD1	TRBJ1-4	CATTLPGQGAEKLFF	TGTGCCACCACCCTGCCGGGACAGGGGGCCGAAAAACTGTTTTTT
-	TRBV5-6	-	TRBJ2-7	CASSQDGNYEQYF	TGTGCCAGCAGCCAGGACGGGAACTACGAGCAGTACTTC
-	TRBV14	TRBD2	TRBJ2-7	CASSHWTSGPSYEQYF	TGTGCCAGCAGCCATTGGACTAGCGGGCCCTCCTACGAGCAGTACTTC
-	TRBV29-1	TRBD1	TRBJ2-1	CSVEGQGRGNEQFF	TGCAGCGTTGAAGGACAGGGTAGGGGGAATGAGCAGTTCTTC
-	TRBV28	-	TRBJ2-7	CASSLCCTGPTYEQYF	TGTGCCAGCAGTTTATGCTGTACAGGGCCTACCTACGAGCAGTACTTC
-	TRBV13	TRBD2	TRBJ2-5	CASSLRGGQETQYF	TGTGCCAGCAGCTTGCGGGGGGGCCAAGAGACCCAGTACTTC
-	TRBV29-1	TRBD1	TRBJ2-2	CSVEGTGNTGELFF	TGCAGCGTGGAGGGGACAGGGAACACCGGGGAGCTGTTTTTT
once	TRBV2	-	TRBJ2-2	CARNRENTGELFF	TGTGCCAGGAACAGAGAGAACACCGGGGAGCTGTTTTTT
-	TRBV19	TRBD2	TRBJ2-1	CASIPTSGRALEQFF	TGTGCCAGTATCCCGACTAGCGGGAGGGCCCTGGAGCAGTTCTTC
-	TRBV25-1	TRBD1	TRBJ2-4	CASSSTGQGRQYF	TGTGCCAGCAGTTCGACCGGACAGGGTAGGCAGTACTTC
-	TRBV5-1	TRBD2	TRBJ2-5	CASKGLAGIQETQYF	TGCGCCAGCAAAGGACTAGCGGGGATCCAAGAGACCCAGTACTTC
-	TRBV18	-	TRBJ1-1	CASSLWDWNTEAFF	TGTGCCAGCTCCCTCTGGGACTGGAACACTGAAGCTTTCTTT
-	TRBV6-5	-	TRBJ1-5	CASTTGGDQPQHF	TGTGCCAGCACGACGGGGGGCGATCAGCCCCAGCATTTT
once	TRBV4-1	TRBD1	TRBJ1-2	CASSQPRQGANYGYTF	TGCGCCAGCAGCCAACCAAGGCAGGGGGCGAACTATGGCTACACCTTC
-	TRBV28	-	TRBJ2-4	CASSLDGQVGLAKNIQYF	TGTGCCAGCAGTTTAGATGGGCAGGTCGGATTAGCCAAAAACATTCAGTACTTC
-	TRBV4-2	TRBD2	TRBJ2-1	CASSQDRGGRSSEQFF	TGTGCCAGCAGCCAAGATCGCGGCGGGAGGTCCAGTGAGCAGTTCTTC
-	TRBV9	TRBD1	TRBJ2-5	CASSHNSRDRGRHALSETQYF	TGTGCCAGCAGCCACAATTCCCGGGACAGGGGGCGGCATGCACTGTCAGAGACCCAGTACTTC
-	TRBV7-6	TRBD2	TRBJ2-1	CASSKGGSLHNEQFF	TGTGCCAGCAGCAAGGGCGGGAGTCTCCACAATGAGCAGTTCTTC
-	TRBV18	-	TRBJ2-7	CASSPPGTYEQYF	TGTGCCAGCTCACCCCCCGGGACCTACGAGCAGTACTTC
-	TRBV28	TRBD2	TRBJ2-3	CASLPAGANTDTQYF	TGTGCCAGCTTACCAGCGGGAGCTAACACAGATACGCAGTATTTT
-	TRBV5-6	TRBD1	TRBJ1-4	CASRFGTGNEKLFF	TGTGCCAGCAGGTTCGGGACAGGGAATGAAAAACTGTTTTTT